The 25 T cell receptor beta chains given below trace back to one sample, sequenced in a study of cytomegalovirus exposure and HLA in healthy donors. PCR was performed using 60 Vbeta and 13 Jbeta primers. TCRdb keeps only in-frame clones here, not all; method: immunoSEQ multiplex PCR. The sample gives 130,000 to 150,000 clones, 75% to 80% of which show up once; more than 4.5% is in the top ten. The material sequenced was PBMCs. All receptors derive from a woman aged 45-65 years in good health and CMV-seronegative.

V and J are TRBV29-1 and TRBJ2-1; TRBD2 is a possible D gene (6 bases). This CDR3 comprises 14 residues. Germline values: CDR1 SQVTM, CDR2 ANQGSEA. Trimming took off 4 bases at V and 8 bases at J, with 18 bases between the two ends. The CDR3 sequence: CSVGEARWGDEQFF. Here the CDR3 DNA reads TGCAGCGTTGGTGAGGCGCGCTGGGGGGATGAGCAGTTCTTC.

This chain joins TRBV5-1 and TRBJ2-2, with 7 bases aligning to TRBD1. CDR3 size: 15 residues. The V gene end was trimmed by 5 bases and the J gene end by 1 base; junction bases not matched to a gene: 5. Germline loops: CDR1 SGHRS, CDR2 YFSETQ. The CDR3 loop is CASSLTGLNTGELFF. CDR3 DNA: TGCGCCAGCAGTCTGACAGGGTTGAACACCGGGGAGCTGTTTTTT. Looking up the rest from reference TRBV5-1 and TRBJ2-2 gives the full variable domain: KAGVTQTPRYLIKTRGQQVTLSCSPISGHRSVSWYQQTPGQGLQFLFEYFSETQRNKGNFPGRFSGRQFSNSRSEMNVSTLELGDSALYLCASSLTGLNTGELFFGEGSRLTVL.

A remark on this clone: The junction departs from the called germline gene at one end, perhaps through a read error. The gene calls are TRBV19 and TRBJ1-6; TRBD1 is a possible D gene (5 bases). The germline CDR1 and CDR2 sequences are LNHDA and SQIVND (reference sequence). The CDR3 is made up of 14 amino acids. The CDR3 nucleotides are TGTGCCAGTAGAATAGGGACTTATAATTCACCCCTCCACTTT. As protein: CASRIGTYNSPLHF. Together with reference TRBV19 and TRBJ1-6, the CDR3 gives the full variable domain: DGGITQSPKYLFRKEGQNVTLSCEQNLNHDAMYWYRQDPGQGLRLIYYSQIVNDFQKGDIAEGYSVSREKKESFPLTVTSAQKNPTAFYLCASRIGTYNSPLHFGNGTRLTVT.

This clone was observed a handful of times. As DNA, the CDR3 is TGTGCCAGCAGCTTGGACAGGGTCAATGAGCAGTTCTTC. It encodes CASSLDRVNEQFF. The chain is built from TRBV5-4 and TRBJ2-1; possibly TRBD1 for D (6 bases). The CDR3 extends over 13 amino acids. Per the germline V gene, CDR1 is SGHNT and CDR2 is YYREEE (reference sequence). Between the trimmed V and J ends, which lost 0 bases and 6 bases, there was a span of 7 bases.

The chain couples TRBV19 to TRBJ1-2, with a tentative D call TRBD1 (5 bases). Germline V lookup: CDR1 LNHDA, CDR2 SQIVND (reference sequence). V gave up 5 bases and J gave up 0 bases, with 16 bases separating them. The CDR3 runs 16 residues. CDR3 DNA: TGTGCCAGTAGTGCATCCAGCGGGGCAGCTAACTATGGCTACACCTTC. Residues: CASSASSGAANYGYTF.

The V call is TRBV5-4, the J call TRBJ1-2, with D possibly matching TRBD1 (6 bases). Per the germline V gene, CDR1 is SGHNT and CDR2 is YYREEE (reference sequence). V was shortened by 4 bases and J by 0 bases, with 16 bases between the two germline ends. The CDR3 is 16 amino acids. The CDR3 region is CASSLQGLSPNYGYTF. CDR3 bases: TGTGCCAGCAGCCTACAGGGCCTTTCCCCTAACTATGGCTACACCTTC.

The chain employs TRBV9 and TRBJ2-2, with D perhaps TRBD2 (5 bases). CDR1 SGDLS and CDR2 YYNGEE come from the germline V gene. Trimming removed 5 bases at V and 1 base at J, with 6 bases between. This CDR3 contains 13 residues. CDR3: CASREENTGELFF. CDR3 in DNA: TGTGCCAGCAGGGAGGAGAACACCGGGGAGCTGTTTTTT.

The chain has TRBV6-1 and TRBJ2-7, with D hard to call. This CDR3 comprises 14 residues. Per germline, CDR1 MNHNS and CDR2 SASEGT. The V gene lost 4 bases and the J gene lost 0 bases, with 10 bases spanning the gap. The CDR3: CASSGQRGSYEQYF. Written as DNA, the CDR3 is TGTGCCAGCAGTGGGCAGAGAGGCTCCTACGAGCAGTACTTC.

The V gene is TRBV6-6, the J gene TRBJ1-5; 8 bases fit TRBD1. The CDR3 consists of 15 residues. The V and J ends lost 2 bases and 7 bases, in that order; junction bases with no gene match: 7. Germline CDR1 is MNHNY and CDR2 is SVGAGI (reference sequence). CDR3 sequence reads: CASSYRTGLNQPQHF. CDR3 coding DNA: TGTGCCAGCAGTTACCGGACAGGGCTTAACCAGCCCCAGCATTTT.

V gene TRBV6-5 combines with J gene TRBJ1-6; D may be TRBD1 (5 bases). The CDR3 consists of 15 residues. From germline, CDR1 is MNHEY and CDR2 SVGAGI. With 6 bases removed from V and 5 bases from J, the gap between germline ends came to 14 bases. CDR3 sequence: CASRISPGNNSPLHF. The CDR3 bases are TGTGCCAGCAGGATTTCGCCAGGGAATAATTCACCCCTCCACTTT.

This clone showed up just once. V is TRBV19 and J is TRBJ1-4, with D possibly TRBD1 on 6 matching bases. The CDR3 totals 13 residues. V dropped 8 bases and J dropped 7 bases, with 14 bases sitting between them. Per germline, CDR1 LNHDA and CDR2 SQIVND (reference sequence). The CDR3 loop is CASQQGWGEKLFF. As DNA, the CDR3 is TGTGCCAGTCAACAGGGTTGGGGTGAAAAACTGTTTTTT.

This chain connects TRBV19 to TRBJ1-5; D unclear. Trimming took 3 bases from V and 7 from J, leaving 10 bases between them. Per the germline V gene, CDR1 is LNHDA and CDR2 is SQIVND (reference sequence). The CDR3 consists of 13 residues. The CDR3 region is CASSIKLAQPQHF. Here the CDR3 DNA reads TGTGCCAGTAGTATTAAGTTAGCCCAGCCCCAGCATTTT.

The gene calls are TRBV19 and TRBJ2-3; 8 positions match TRBD2. The CDR3 covers 14 residues. Unmatched junction bases numbered 6, after V lost 7 bases and J lost 3 bases. CDR1 is LNHDA and CDR2 is SQIVND in the germline V gene (reference sequence). The CDR3 DNA follows: TGTGCCAGTAATAGCGGGGAGTGGACAGATACGCAGTATTTT. It translates to CASNSGEWTDTQYF.

The rearrangement joins TRBV7-2 to TRBJ2-1; a weak D match, TRBD1 (5 bases). Per the germline V gene, CDR1 is SGHTA and CDR2 is FQGNSA. Trimming stripped 5 bases from V and 5 bases from J, with 7 bases between. The CDR3 is made up of 12 amino acids. CDR3 nucleotides: TGTGCCAGCAGCCAGACAGACAATGAGCAGTTCTTC. This encodes CASSQTDNEQFF.

The DNA of the CDR3 is TGTGCCAGTAGTATGGGGGCAGGGGAGACCTACGAGCAGTACTTC. Translating gives CASSMGAGETYEQYF. The chain couples TRBV19 to TRBJ2-7, with D possibly being TRBD1 (6 bases). V was cut by 3 bases and J by 2 bases, with 14 bases left in between. Germline V CDR1 and CDR2: LNHDA, SQIVND (reference sequence). This CDR3 region has 15 residues.

A few counts support this clone. CDR3 in DNA: TGTGCCAGCAGGAGCGGGGGGGCCGCAGATACGCAGTATTTT. Encoded protein: CASRSGGAADTQYF. The chain links TRBV28 to TRBJ2-3, with TRBD2 identical over 10 bases. CDR1 MDHEN and CDR2 SYDVKM come from the germline V gene. V gave up 6 bases and J gave up 4 bases; unmatched junction bases: 4. The CDR3 sequence is 14 residues long.

The V gene is TRBV4-1, the J gene TRBJ2-2; D gene uncertain. V was clipped by 0 bases and J by 3 bases, with 8 bases between them. The CDR3 totals 15 residues. Germline assignment: CDR1 MGHRA and CDR2 YSYEKL. The CDR3 sequence is CASSQERLHTGELFF. DNA of the CDR3: TGCGCCAGCAGCCAAGAGCGACTTCACACCGGGGAGCTGTTTTTT.

The rearrangement links TRBV27 to TRBJ1-2; 7 bases align to TRBD1. Looked up from germline, CDR1 is MNHEY and CDR2 is SMNVEV (reference sequence). This CDR3 region has 13 residues. V dropped 4 bases and J dropped 8; count of bases not matched to a gene: 7. The CDR3, as DNA: TGTGCCAGCAGTTCGAATACAGGGGTCGGCTACACCTTC. It yields the protein CASSSNTGVGYTF.

This clone was observed a handful of times. The gene calls are TRBV4-2 and TRBJ2-5, with 9 bases fitting TRBD1. The CDR3 runs 14 residues. The germline gives CDR1 LGHNA, CDR2 YNFKEQ. With V trimmed by 4 bases and J by 2 bases, 2 bases remained unmatched. CDR3 coding DNA: TGTGCCAGCAGCCGAGGACAGGGGCAAGAGACCCAGTACTTC. It translates to CASSRGQGQETQYF.

V is TRBV27 and J is TRBJ1-3; D is uncertain. Trimming pared 4 bases from V and 0 bases from J, leaving 4 bases between. Germline V gene data show CDR1 as MNHEY and CDR2 as SMNVEV (reference sequence). This CDR3 region has 13 residues. The CDR3 is CASSSHSGNTIYF. The CDR3 bases are TGTGCCAGCAGTTCCCACTCTGGAAACACCATATATTTT.

The V gene is TRBV14, the J gene TRBJ2-6; possibly TRBD1 for D (5 bases). The CDR3 covers 16 residues. Germline V gene data show CDR1 as SGHDN and CDR2 as FVKESK. Trimming left V 5 bases short and J 1 base short, with 12 bases between. As DNA, the CDR3 is TGTGCCAGCAGCTTCCTCCAGGGTTCTGGGGCCAACGTCCTGACTTTC. It yields the protein CASSFLQGSGANVLTF. Filled out from reference TRBV14 and TRBJ2-6, the complete variable domain reads EAGVTQFPSHSVIEKGQTVTLRCDPISGHDNLYWYRRVMGKEIKFLLHFVKESKQDESGMPNNRFLAERTGGTYSTLKVQPAELEDSGVYFCASSFLQGSGANVLTFGAGSRLTVL.

This clone occurred a few times. The chain uses TRBV30 and TRBJ2-5; TRBD2 might be the D (7 bases). This CDR3 spans 14 amino acids. The germline CDR1 and CDR2 sequences are GTSNPN and SVGIG (reference sequence). V was shortened by 2 bases and J by 5 bases, with 15 bases between the two germline ends. CDR3 amino acids: CAWSRGGARETQYF. CDR3 DNA sequence: TGTGCCTGGAGTAGGGGGGGGGCACGGGAGACCCAGTACTTC.

This chain connects TRBV5-1 to TRBJ2-3, with D tentatively TRBD1 (6 bases). CDR1 and CDR2 from the germline V gene are SGHRS and YFSETQ. This CDR3 has 14 amino acids. Trimming removed 3 bases from V and 1 base from J, with 9 bases in between. Written as DNA, the CDR3 is TGCGCCAGCAGCTGGGCAGGGGGCACAGATACGCAGTATTTT. Its translation: CASSWAGGTDTQYF.

This clone was seen only a few times. CDR3 bases: TGTGCCAGCAGCACGGACCCGGGACAGGCCTACGAGCAGTACTTC. Its protein is CASSTDPGQAYEQYF. This chain uses TRBV5-5 with TRBJ2-7; the match to TRBD1 covers 8 bases. Trimming cost V 4 bases and J 2 bases; bases outside gene matches: 8. The CDR3 is 15 amino acids. Germline CDR1 and CDR2: SGHKS and YYEKEE (reference sequence).

The CDR3 region is CASSEALAGALTDTQYF. The CDR3 bases are TGTGCCAGCAGTGAAGCTTTGGCGGGGGCCCTCACAGATACGCAGTATTTT. The V gene is TRBV6-1, the J gene TRBJ2-3, with D tentatively TRBD2 (7 bases). CDR3 size: 17 residues. Germline lookup yields CDR1 MNHNS and CDR2 SASEGT. Trimming took off 0 bases at V and 2 bases at J, with 15 bases between the two ends.